This T cell receptor (beta chain) was sequenced for a study of identical twins. Regarding the study as a whole: Memory repertoires lacked the insertion deficit that abundant cord blood beta clonotypes showed. The study based its conclusions on cross-sectional statistical analysis and did not follow the same donors.

TCRdb re-called the 5' RACE reads through MiXCR, storing one row per CDR3 protein. The sample holds roughly 1.6 million distinct CDR3 sequences; about 31% are singletons and the top ten take about 0.25%. The length of the CDR3 is 12 residues. V lost 5 bases, J lost 10 bases, and 12 bases lay in between. A word on this clonotype: What it binds is not known.

The J gene is TRBJ2-1, the V gene TRBV12-3 or TRBV12-4; D uncertain. This sequence originates from a newborn girl in good health. Specimen: cord blood. CDR3 loop: CASSPRQYEQFF. The CDR3, as DNA: TGTGCCAGCAGTCCCAGGCAGTACGAGCAGTTCTTC.